This T cell receptor beta chain is from a study of regulatory T cells in long-lasting Graves disease. This CDR3 is built from 15 residues. The V and J ends lost 1 base and 5 bases respectively, with 14 bases between them. CDR1 MNHNS and CDR2 SASEGT come from the germline V gene. Time point defined: persistent/refractory GD, antithyroid drugs over 5 years with positive TRAb. There was RNA extracted from PBMCs, and the TCR library was made from it. Construction of TCR beta libraries relied on iRepertoire HTBI primers and on Arm-PCR targeting CDR3 regions. TCRdb reprocessed the multiplex PCR reads with MiXCR, giving one entry per CDR3 protein. The sample holds 700,000 or so distinct CDR3 sequences, around 32% seen once. There are many counts of this clonotype.

V is TRBV6-1 and J is TRBJ2-5; possibly TRBD1 or TRBD2 for D (5 bases each). This material consisted of peripheral blood mononuclear cells (PBMCs), taken when the disease was refractory, from a patient treated with antithyroid drugs. The TCR was taken from a female donor with Graves disease. CDR3: CASSEGVGRGETQYF. The CDR3 DNA reads TGTGCCAGCAGTGAAGGAGTGGGACGTGGGGAGACCCAGTACTTC.